The next 18 T cell receptor beta chains were all read from a single sample in a study of T-cell memory formation after mild COVID-19. One entry per CDR3 protein, called by TCRdb with MiXCR from the 5' RACE reads. The repertoire holds fewer than 95,000 distinct CDR3 sequences, with approximately 13% as singletons. The source material was PBMCs or a T cell subset sorted from them (not recorded which). The receptors shown here come from an adult woman who had mild COVID-19 (a few samples of this study predate the infection). Cell type and time point are not known.

V usage is TRBV9 and J usage is TRBJ2-5, with 9 bases identical to TRBD2. The CDR3 totals 18 residues. Per the germline V gene, CDR1 is SGDLS and CDR2 is YYNGEE. V lost 0 bases, J lost 1 base, and 10 bases stayed unmatched. The CDR3 is CASSVAASGGSIQETQYF. As DNA, the CDR3 is TGTGCCAGCAGCGTAGCAGCAAGCGGGGGGAGTATCCAAGAGACCCAGTACTTC.

This sequence joins TRBV6-5 and TRBJ2-7; 8 bases match TRBD2. V shed 10 bases, J shed 2 bases, and the junction held 10 bases outside the gene matches. Germline lookup yields CDR1 MNHEY and CDR2 SVGAGI. The CDR3 extends over 14 amino acids. The CDR3 protein is CANGGASGPYEQYF. The DNA of the CDR3 is TGTGCCAACGGGGGGGCTAGCGGGCCCTACGAGCAGTACTTC.

The chain joins TRBV12-3 or TRBV12-4 to TRBJ2-2; tentatively, D is TRBD2 (5 bases). This CDR3 region has 13 residues. Trimming stripped 7 bases from V and 6 bases from J, with 12 bases between. The DNA for the CDR3 is TGTGCCAGCACTGTCGGAGGCGCCGGGGAGCTGTTTTTT. It encodes CASTVGGAGELFF.

This sequence joins TRBV5-1 and TRBJ2-7; 7 bases align to TRBD2. With 0 bases clipped from V and 3 bases from J, the junction kept 3 bases outside the gene matches. The V gene's germline CDR1 is SGHRS and CDR2 YFSETQ. CDR3 size: 14 residues. The CDR3 DNA is TGCGCCAGCAGCTTGGGGGACTACCTCTACGAGCAGTACTTC. It codes for CASSLGDYLYEQYF.

The rearrangement joins TRBV29-1 to TRBJ2-1; TRBD2 might be the D (5 bases). The V gene lost 1 base and the J gene lost 6 bases, with 22 bases spanning the gap. The CDR3 runs 17 residues. CDR1 is SQVTM, CDR2 ANQGSEA, per germline. CDR3 coding DNA: TGCAGCGTTGAAGGAGGGTCTAGAGCTAGTGAATTCAATGAGCAGTTCTTC. Amino acids: CSVEGGSRASEFNEQFF.

This clonotype was seen more than once but under ten times. This chain connects TRBV25-1 to TRBJ2-7; 9 nucleotides align to TRBD1. CDR1 MGHDK and CDR2 SYGVNS come from the germline V gene. The length of the CDR3 is 14 residues. Germline trimming cut 8 bases from V and 0 bases from J; bases unmatched to any gene: 5. The CDR3 DNA sequence: TGTGCCAGCCCCCGGGACAGGGACTCCTACGAGCAGTACTTC. This translates into CASPRDRDSYEQYF.

The V gene is TRBV6-5, the J gene TRBJ2-5; tentatively, D is TRBD1 (6 bases). CDR3 length: 16 residues. V dropped 6 bases and J dropped 2 bases, with 19 bases sitting between them. The V gene's germline CDR1 is MNHEY and CDR2 SVGAGI. CDR3 loop: CASSDWVTGPQETQYF. CDR3 DNA sequence: TGTGCCAGCAGCGACTGGGTTACAGGGCCTCAAGAGACCCAGTACTTC.

This clonotype was detected once. The V gene is TRBV7-9, the J gene TRBJ1-1, with TRBD1 as a possible D gene (5 bases). Trimming pared 5 bases from V and 1 base from J, leaving 17 bases between. Germline V gene lookup returns CDR1 SEHNR and CDR2 FQNEAQ (reference sequence). The CDR3 sequence is 16 residues long. CDR3 DNA: TGTGCCAGCAGCCGAGAGAGGGGTTTTAGGAACACTGAAGCTTTCTTT. It yields the protein CASSRERGFRNTEAFF.

This rearrangement joins TRBV5-1 to TRBJ1-4, with a possible D match to TRBD1 (6 bases). From germline, CDR1 is SGHRS and CDR2 YFSETQ. V was cut by 4 bases and J by 1 base, with 8 bases left in between. The CDR3 has 14 amino acids. DNA for the CDR3: TGCGCCAGCAGCCAGGGGATAACTAATGAAAAACTGTTTTTT. Amino acids: CASSQGITNEKLFF. The full variable domain, with the rest looked up from reference TRBV5-1 and TRBJ1-4, is KAGVTQTPRYLIKTRGQQVTLSCSPISGHRSVSWYQQTPGQGLQFLFEYFSETQRNKGNFPGRFSGRQFSNSRSEMNVSTLELGDSALYLCASSQGITNEKLFFGSGTQLSVL.

The V and J genes are TRBV1 and TRBJ1-6; the D call of TRBD1 is as the table states it, not checked on the DNA. TRBV1 is reported as a pseudogene. This CDR3 is 14 amino acids long. The CDR3 nucleotides read TGCACCAGCATCACCGGGACAGGGGATTCACCCCTCCACTTT. This encodes CTSITGTGDSPLHF.

V is TRBV4-3 and J is TRBJ2-2; possibly TRBD2 for D (5 bases). From germline, CDR1 is LGHNA and CDR2 YSLEER. Trimming removed 0 bases from V and 6 bases from J, with 17 bases in between. CDR3 length: 17 amino acids. Here the CDR3 DNA reads TGCGCCAGCAGCCAAGATTCAAGGCGGGTCACAGCCGGGGAGCTGTTTTTT. Translated, it gives CASSQDSRRVTAGELFF.

The V call is TRBV24-1, the J call TRBJ2-5, with 7 bases fitting TRBD2. The CDR3 loop spans 14 amino acids. The V gene's germline CDR1 is KGHDR and CDR2 SFDVKD. Losses at the gene ends were 4 bases for V and 5 bases for J; bases not matched to a gene: 6. CDR3 region: CATSDETSRETQYF. CDR3 bases: TGTGCCACCAGTGACGAGACTAGCAGGGAGACCCAGTACTTC.

In regard to this clonotype: A much larger clone differs by one base, so this may be a read error. This sequence joins TRBV29-1 and TRBJ1-1; D ambiguous. The CDR3 consists of 11 residues. CDR1 and CDR2 (germline): SQVTM, ANQGSEA. V gave up 4 bases and J gave up 8 bases, with 11 bases separating them. In nucleotides, the CDR3 is TGCAGCGTTGTTTGGTGGATCGAAGCTTTCTTT. Protein product: CSVVWWIEAFF.

The sample holds a few counts of this clonotype. The rearrangement uses TRBV11-2 and TRBJ2-2, with 9 positions matching TRBD2. The CDR3 consists of 15 residues. J was trimmed by 2 bases and V by 3 bases; bases with no gene match: 1. Per germline, CDR1 SGHAT and CDR2 FQNNGV. The CDR3 is CASSFSGGNTGELFF. CDR3 sequence (DNA): TGTGCCAGCAGCTTTAGCGGGGGAAACACCGGGGAGCTGTTTTTT.

This clonotype was found a few times. V and J are TRBV6-4 and TRBJ2-1; tentative D call: TRBD1 (5 bases). CDR3 size: 14 residues. Germline CDR1 is MRHNA and CDR2 is SNTAGT. With 3 bases removed from V and 6 bases from J, the gap between germline ends came to 12 bases. CDR3: CASSEGPAPNEQFF. CDR3 in DNA: TGTGCCAGCAGTGAGGGGCCAGCGCCCAATGAGCAGTTCTTC.

There are a few counts of this clonotype. This chain joins TRBV13 and TRBJ2-7; tentatively, D is TRBD1 (5 bases). V lost 5 bases to trimming and J lost 1 base, with 9 bases between them. The CDR3 covers 13 residues. Germline V gene lookup returns CDR1 PRHDT and CDR2 FYEKMQ (reference sequence). The CDR3 protein is CASSPHRSYEQYF. Here the CDR3 DNA reads TGTGCCAGCAGCCCGCACAGGTCCTACGAGCAGTACTTC.

This clonotype was seen a handful of times. This rearrangement joins TRBV20-1 to TRBJ2-7; TRBD2 is a possible D gene (6 bases). The length of the CDR3 is 15 residues. Germline CDR1 is DFQATT and CDR2 is SNEGSKA (reference sequence). V dropped 3 bases and J dropped 0 bases, with 15 bases sitting between them. The CDR3 region is CSARDYQKSSYEQYF. In nucleotides, the CDR3 is TGCAGTGCTAGGGACTACCAAAAAAGCTCCTACGAGCAGTACTTC.

The chain employs TRBV7-8 and TRBJ1-4; D perhaps matches TRBD1 (6 bases). V was clipped by 2 bases and J by 2 bases, with 18 bases between them. Germline V gene sequence: CDR1 SGHVS, CDR2 FQNEAQ. This CDR3 spans 18 amino acids. The CDR3: CASSLNRGIPHTNEKLFF. The CDR3 coding sequence is TGTGCCAGCAGCTTAAATAGGGGGATTCCCCACACTAATGAAAAACTGTTTTTT.